This T cell receptor beta chain was recorded in a study of human T cells and chemical hapten exposure. Study-level information: Diphenylcyclopropenone was administered weekly to the scalp of patients throughout the approximately 24-week study. Patients were mainly female, each with alopecia areata, totalis or universalis. Study-wide results and limits: Correlating positively with patch test score were the PT1 expanded TCR counts.

TCRdb re-called the RACE reads with MiXCR, one entry per CDR3 protein. This table holds some 300,000 distinct CDR3 sequences, 5% to 6.5% found once. Trimming took 1 base from V and 3 from J; bases not matched to a gene: 4. The CDR3 has 14 amino acids. Per germline, CDR1 DFQATT and CDR2 SNEGSKA (reference sequence). Time point indicated: pre-sensitization, week 0. The treatment: therapeutic diphenylcyclopropenone sensitization with weekly scalp DPC. A remark on this clonotype: The target antigen is unknown.

The sequenced sample was whole blood, obtained in connection with sensitization to the hapten diphenylcyclopropenone (DPC). The rearrangement uses TRBV20-1 and TRBJ2-5, with 8 positions matching TRBD2. The sequence was obtained from a woman aged 18 to 35 with alopecia areata. Some clones in this sample may be carry-over from other donors' samples. Here the CDR3 DNA reads TGCAGTGCTAGAGTAGATAGCGGGGAAGAGACCCAGTACTTC. The encoded protein is CSARVDSGEETQYF.